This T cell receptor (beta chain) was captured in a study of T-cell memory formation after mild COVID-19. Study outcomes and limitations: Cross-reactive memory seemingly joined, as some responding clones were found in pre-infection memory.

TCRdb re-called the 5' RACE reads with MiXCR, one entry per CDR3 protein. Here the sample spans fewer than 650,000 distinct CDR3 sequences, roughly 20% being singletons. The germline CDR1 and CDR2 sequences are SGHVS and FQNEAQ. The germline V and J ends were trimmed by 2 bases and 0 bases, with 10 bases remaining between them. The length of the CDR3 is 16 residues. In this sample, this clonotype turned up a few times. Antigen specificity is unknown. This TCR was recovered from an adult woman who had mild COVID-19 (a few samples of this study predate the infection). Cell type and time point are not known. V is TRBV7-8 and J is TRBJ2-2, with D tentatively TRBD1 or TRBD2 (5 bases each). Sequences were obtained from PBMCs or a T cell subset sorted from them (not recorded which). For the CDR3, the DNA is TGTGCCAGCAGCTTACGGGGCCTATCGAACACCGGGGAGCTGTTTTTT. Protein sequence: CASSLRGLSNTGELFF.